The table lists the clone carrying this T cell receptor (beta chain) with many counts. The data originate from a study of identical twins. The CDR3 has 11 residues. Germline loops: CDR1 ENHRY, CDR2 SYGVKD. V shed 9 bases and J shed 6 bases, with 12 bases lying between them. TCRdb fed the 5' RACE reads into MiXCR, producing one record per CDR3 protein. The sample yields 690,000 or so distinct CDR3 sequences, 6% to 6.5% seen once. This sequence was found in a man between 18 and 35 years old in good health. Sequencing was carried out using naive T cells sorted from blood. This chain uses TRBV10-3 with TRBJ2-7; D is possibly TRBD1 (6 bases). The CDR3 protein is CAIWDMVEQYF. The CDR3 nucleotides read TGTGCCATATGGGACATGGTCGAGCAGTACTTC.